A single T cell receptor (beta chain) is shown here with its context. This record belongs to a study of monozygotic twins with inflammatory bowel disease. The CDR3 covers 12 residues. Germline loops: CDR1 MNHEY, CDR2 SVGAGI. Researchers isolated total RNA from whole blood without sorting T cells. From its re-call of the 5' RACE reads, TCRdb lists each CDR3 protein once, without DNA. The sample holds 45,000 or so distinct CDR3 sequences. The material sequenced was blood. The sequence was obtained from a human donor with ulcerative colitis or Crohn's disease, or a healthy co-twin of an affected twin (not recorded which). The J gene is TRBJ2-7, the V gene TRBV6-5; no DNA is available, so the TRBD1 call from TCRdb remains unchecked. This CDR3 reads CASSKGDYEQYF.